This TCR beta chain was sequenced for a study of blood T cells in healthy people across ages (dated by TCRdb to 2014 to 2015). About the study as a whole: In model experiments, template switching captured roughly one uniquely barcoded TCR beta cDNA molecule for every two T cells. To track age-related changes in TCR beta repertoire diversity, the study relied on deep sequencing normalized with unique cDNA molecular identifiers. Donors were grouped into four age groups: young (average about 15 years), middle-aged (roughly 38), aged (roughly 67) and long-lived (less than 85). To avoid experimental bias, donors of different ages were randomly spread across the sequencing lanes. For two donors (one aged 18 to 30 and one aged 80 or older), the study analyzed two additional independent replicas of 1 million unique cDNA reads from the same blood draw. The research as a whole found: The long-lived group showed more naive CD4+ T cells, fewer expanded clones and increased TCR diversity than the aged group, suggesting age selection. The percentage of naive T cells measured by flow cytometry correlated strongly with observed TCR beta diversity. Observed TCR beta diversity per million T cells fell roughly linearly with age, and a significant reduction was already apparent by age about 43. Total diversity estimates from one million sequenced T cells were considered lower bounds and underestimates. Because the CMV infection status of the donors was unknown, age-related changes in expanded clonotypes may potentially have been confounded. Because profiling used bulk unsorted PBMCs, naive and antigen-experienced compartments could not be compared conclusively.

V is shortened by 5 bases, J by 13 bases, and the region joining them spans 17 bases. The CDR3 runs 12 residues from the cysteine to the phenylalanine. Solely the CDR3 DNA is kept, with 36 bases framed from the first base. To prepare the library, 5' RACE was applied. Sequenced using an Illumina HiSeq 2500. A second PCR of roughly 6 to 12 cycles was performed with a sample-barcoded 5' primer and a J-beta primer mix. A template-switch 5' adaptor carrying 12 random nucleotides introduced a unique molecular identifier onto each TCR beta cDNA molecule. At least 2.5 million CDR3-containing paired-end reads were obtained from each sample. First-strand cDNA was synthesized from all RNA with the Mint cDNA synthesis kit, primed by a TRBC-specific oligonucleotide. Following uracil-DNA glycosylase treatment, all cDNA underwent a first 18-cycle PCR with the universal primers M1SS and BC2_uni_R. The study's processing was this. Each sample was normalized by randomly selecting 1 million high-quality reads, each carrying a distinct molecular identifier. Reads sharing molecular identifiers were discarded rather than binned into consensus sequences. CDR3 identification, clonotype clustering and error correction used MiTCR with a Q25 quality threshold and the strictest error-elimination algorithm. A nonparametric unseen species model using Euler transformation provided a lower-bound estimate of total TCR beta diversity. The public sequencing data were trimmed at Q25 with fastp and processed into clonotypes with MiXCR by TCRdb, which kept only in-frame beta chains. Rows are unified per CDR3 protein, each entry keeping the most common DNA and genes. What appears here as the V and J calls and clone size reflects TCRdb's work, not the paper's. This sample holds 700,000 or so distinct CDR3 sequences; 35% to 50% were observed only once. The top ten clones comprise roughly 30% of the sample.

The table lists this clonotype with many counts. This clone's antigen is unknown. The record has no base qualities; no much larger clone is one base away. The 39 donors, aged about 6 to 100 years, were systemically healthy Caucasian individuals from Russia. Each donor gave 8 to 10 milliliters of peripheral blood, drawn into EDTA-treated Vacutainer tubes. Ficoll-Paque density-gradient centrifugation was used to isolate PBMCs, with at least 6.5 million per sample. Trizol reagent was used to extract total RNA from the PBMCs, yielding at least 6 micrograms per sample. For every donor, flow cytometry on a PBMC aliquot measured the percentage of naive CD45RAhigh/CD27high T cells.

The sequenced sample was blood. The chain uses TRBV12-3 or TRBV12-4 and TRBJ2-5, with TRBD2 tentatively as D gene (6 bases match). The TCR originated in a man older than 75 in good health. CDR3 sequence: CASSLSGEVLYF. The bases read TGTGCCAGCAGTCTGTCGGGGGAAGTCCTGTACTTC.